Presented here are 22 T cell receptor beta chains from one specimen sequenced in a study of neurological immune-mediated disorders. TCRdb passed the 5' RACE reads through MiXCR, listing each CDR3 protein once. The sample shows about 24,000 distinct CDR3 sequences, around an eighth of them seen only once. The sequenced sample was PBMCs. Source of these receptors: a middle-aged woman with HTLV-1-associated myelopathy (HAM/TSP).

In its sample, this clonotype was seen many times. V usage is TRBV20-1 and J usage is TRBJ2-5, with D perhaps TRBD1 or TRBD2 (5 bases each). CDR3 size: 12 residues. From germline, CDR1 is DFQATT and CDR2 SNEGSKA (reference sequence). The germline V and J ends were trimmed by 6 bases and 5 bases, with 13 bases remaining between them. The DNA of the CDR3 is TGCAGTGCCGAAGCCAGGGACGAGACCCAGTACTTC. Protein: CSAEARDETQYF.

This clonotype occurred many times. The junction does not match germline at one end; this may be a read error. The chain carries TRBV11-2 and TRBJ2-7; 8 bases line up with TRBD1. CDR1 is SGHAT and CDR2 is FQNNGV in the germline V gene. The CDR3 spans 13 residues. The CDR3 DNA sequence: TGTGCCAGCAGCTTAGTCCCCTCGGACAGGGCCAGCTTC. Its protein product is CASSLVPSDRASF. Based on the CDR3 plus reference TRBV11-2 and TRBJ2-7, the full variable domain is EAGVAQSPRYKIIEKRQSVAFWCNPISGHATLYWYQQILGQGPKLLIQFQNNGVVDDSQLPKDRFSAERLKGVDSTLKIQPAKLEDSAVYLCASSLVPSDRASFGPGTRLTVT.

This clonotype was seen only a few times. This chain links TRBV6-1 with TRBJ2-3; TRBD1 might be the D (6 bases). The germline V gene has CDR1 MNHNS and CDR2 SASEGT. The CDR3 contains 12 residues. Trimming left V 8 bases short and J 5 bases short, with 11 bases between. Written as DNA, the CDR3 is TGTGCCAGCGGCGGACAGCTAGATACGCAGTATTTT. It is translated as CASGGQLDTQYF.

This clonotype has a count of ten or more. The CDR3 sequence: CASSQVAGTDTQYF. The CDR3 DNA sequence: TGTGCCAGCAGCCAGGTGGCGGGGACAGATACGCAGTATTTT. This chain uses TRBV7-8 with TRBJ2-3, with a tentative D call TRBD2 (6 bases). V was clipped by 5 bases and J by 3 bases, with 12 bases between them. Germline V lookup: CDR1 SGHVS, CDR2 FQNEAQ. CDR3 size: 14 residues. Combining the CDR3 with reference TRBV7-8 and TRBJ2-3 gives the whole variable domain GAGVSQSPRYKVAKRGQDVALRCDPISGHVSLFWYQQALGQGPEFLTYFQNEAQLDKSGLPSDRFFAERPEGSVSTLKIQRTQQEDSAVYLCASSQVAGTDTQYFGPGTRLTVL.

This clonotype has at least ten counts. This chain uses TRBV5-6 with TRBJ2-4; maybe TRBD2 (6 bases). The CDR3 is 16 residues long. Between the trimmed V and J ends, which lost 0 bases and 6 bases, there was a span of 16 bases. Germline-derived CDR1 and CDR2 are SGHDT and YYEEEE. The CDR3 region has the DNA TGTGCCAGCAGCTTGGGATTCCAGGCCGGGGGAAACATTCAGTACTTC. Its translation is CASSLGFQAGGNIQYF.

This clonotype was observed many times. The CDR3: CASSLGGGSTDTQYF. In nucleotides, the CDR3 is TGTGCCAGCAGTTTAGGTGGGGGAAGCACAGATACGCAGTATTTT. The rearrangement links TRBV12-3 or TRBV12-4 to TRBJ2-3; D tentatively fits TRBD1 or TRBD2 (5 bases each). V lost 1 base and J 0 bases, leaving 8 bases between the germline ends. The CDR3 spans 15 residues.

In regard to this clonotype: A much larger clone lies a single base off, so this may be a read error. This chain uses TRBV10-2 with TRBJ1-2, with 7 positions matching TRBD1. This CDR3 is built from 13 residues. Germline V CDR1 and CDR2: WSHSY, SAAADI. This CDR3 is CASTLTGSYVYTF. In DNA form, the CDR3 reads TGCGCCAGCACATTGACAGGGTCCTATGTCTACACCTTC.

By sample share, this clonotype is medium-sized (0.01 to 0.1%). The chain recombines TRBV12-3 or TRBV12-4 with TRBJ1-2, with TRBD1 matching over 8 bases. V shed 8 bases, J shed 8 bases, and the junction held 13 bases outside the gene matches. The CDR3 is 14 amino acids. The CDR3 sequence is CASRKTGEVRGYTF. The CDR3 DNA is TGTGCCAGCCGGAAGACAGGGGAAGTGAGGGGCTACACCTTC.

This clonotype was found many times. This chain joins TRBV6-5 and TRBJ2-1; D unresolved. V was pared by 5 bases and J by 7 bases, with 15 bases between. Germline-derived CDR1 and CDR2 are MNHEY and SVGAGI. This CDR3 has 14 residues. CDR3: CASSRGGKANEQFF. Here the CDR3 DNA reads TGTGCCAGCAGTCGCGGTGGGAAGGCGAATGAGCAGTTCTTC.

Many counts were recorded for this clonotype. This chain uses TRBV18 with TRBJ2-2, with no clear D. V dropped 0 bases and J dropped 2 bases, with 7 bases sitting between them. The CDR3 is 15 amino acids. Germline lookup yields CDR1 KGHSH and CDR2 LQKENI. CDR3 sequence (DNA): TGTGCCAGCTCACCACCGATCGTAAACACCGGGGAGCTGTTTTTT. It encodes CASSPPIVNTGELFF. Drawing the rest from reference TRBV18 and TRBJ2-2, the complete variable domain is NAGVMQNPRHLVRRRGQEARLRCSPMKGHSHVYWYRQLPEEGLKFMVYLQKENIIDESGMPKERFSAEFPKEGPSILRIQQVVRGDSAAYFCASSPPIVNTGELFFGEGSRLTVL.

This clonotype has only one observation. The V gene is TRBV28, the J gene TRBJ1-3; weak D call: TRBD1 (6 bases). The germline CDR1 and CDR2 sequences are MDHEN and SYDVKM. Deletions cut 5 bases from V and 0 bases from J, with 17 bases between. There are 17 residues in the CDR3. DNA for the CDR3: TGTGCCAGCAGTCCCACAGGGCGGGAGAGCTCTGGAAACACCATATATTTT. Protein product: CASSPTGRESSGNTIYF.

This clonotype was picked up many times. The chain joins TRBV5-5 to TRBJ1-6, with unresolved D. The germline V and J ends were trimmed by 4 bases and 7 bases, with 15 bases remaining between them. Germline loops: CDR1 SGHKS, CDR2 YYEKEE (reference sequence). The CDR3 is 15 residues long. The CDR3 is CASSQNTGNNSPLHF. The CDR3 DNA reads TGTGCCAGCAGCCAAAACACGGGGAACAATTCACCCCTCCACTTT. Full variable domain (remainder filled in from reference TRBV5-5 and TRBJ1-6): DAGVTQSPTHLIKTRGQQVTLRCSPISGHKSVSWYQQVLGQGPQFIFQYYEKEERGRGNFPDRFSARQFPNYSSELNVNALLLGDSALYLCASSQNTGNNSPLHFGNGTRLTVT.

This clonotype came up many times. This chain connects TRBV30 to TRBJ2-7; 8 bases align to TRBD1. The CDR3 length is 16 residues. The V segment lost 3 bases and the J segment 3 bases; nucleotides outside the gene matches: 13. Germline V CDR1 and CDR2: GTSNPN, SVGIG (reference sequence). The CDR3 region has the DNA TGTGCCTGGAGGACCCCCGGGACAGGCACCCTCTACGAGCAGTACTTC. It yields the protein CAWRTPGTGTLYEQYF.

This clonotype was counted at least ten times. The chain carries TRBV7-2 and TRBJ2-3; no clear D gene. The CDR3 loop spans 16 amino acids. Deletions cut 1 base from V and 1 base from J, with 12 bases between. The germline V gene encodes CDR1 SGHTA and CDR2 FQGNSA. This CDR3 reads CASSLDSSIGTDTQYF. The CDR3 region has the DNA TGTGCCAGCAGCTTAGATTCGAGTATCGGCACAGATACGCAGTATTTT.

The table lists this clonotype with many counts. The CDR3 DNA reads TGTGCCAGCACCCCAGGCCGGGGGGGGCGCGCTTTCTTT. As protein: CASTPGRGGRAFF. This chain connects TRBV12-3 or TRBV12-4 to TRBJ1-1; D possibly corresponds to TRBD1 (6 bases). V shed 7 bases and J shed 11 bases, with 20 bases lying between them. CDR3 length: 13 residues.

This clonotype has ten or more counts. The gene calls are TRBV7-8 and TRBJ1-4, with D possibly TRBD1 on 6 matching bases. Between the trimmed V and J ends, which lost 5 bases and 4 bases, there was a span of 14 bases. CDR1 SGHVS and CDR2 FQNEAQ come from the germline V gene. The CDR3 sequence is 15 residues long. The CDR3 spells CASSRTGLGNEKLFF. Here the CDR3 DNA reads TGTGCCAGCAGCCGAACAGGGTTGGGTAATGAAAAACTGTTTTTT.

This clonotype was observed many times. The chain employs TRBV25-1 and TRBJ2-1, with 8 positions matching TRBD1. The CDR3 is 15 amino acids. Losses at the gene ends were 8 bases for V and 4 bases for J; bases not matched to a gene: 10. Looked up from germline, CDR1 is MGHDK and CDR2 is SYGVNS. CDR3 protein: CASETGAICYNEQFF. CDR3 DNA: TGTGCCAGCGAGACAGGGGCGATATGTTACAATGAGCAGTTCTTC.

This sequence joins TRBV11-2 and TRBJ1-5; TRBD1 is a possible D gene (6 bases). CDR1 and CDR2 (germline): SGHAT, FQNNGV. The CDR3 extends over 13 amino acids. Trimming pared 4 bases from V and 6 bases from J, leaving 10 bases between. CDR3: CASSSQGGQPQHF. The CDR3 nucleotides are TGTGCCAGCAGCTCACAGGGAGGTCAGCCCCAGCATTTT.

The table lists this clonotype with many counts. J is TRBJ1-1 and V is TRBV6-5; D is unresolved. The CDR3 is made up of 15 amino acids. Germline assignment: CDR1 MNHEY and CDR2 SVGAGI. Between the trimmed V and J ends, which lost 6 bases and 0 bases, there was a span of 14 bases. In nucleotides, the CDR3 is TGTGCCAGCAGAGTTCACGTTAGGGTGAACACTGAAGCTTTCTTT. Encoded protein: CASRVHVRVNTEAFF.

This clonotype has at least ten counts. The chain joins TRBV30 to TRBJ2-5; D is perhaps TRBD2 (6 bases). Looked up from germline, CDR1 is GTSNPN and CDR2 is SVGIG (reference sequence). The CDR3 has 11 residues. Trimming took off 5 bases at V and 5 bases at J, with 9 bases between the two ends. CDR3 region: CAWVRGETQYF. For the CDR3, the DNA is TGTGCCTGGGTTCGGGGGGAGACCCAGTACTTC.

As regards this clonotype: One end of the junction varies from germline; a read error may be responsible. This chain connects TRBV20-1 to TRBJ2-1, with unresolved D. Germline V lookup: CDR1 DFQATT, CDR2 SNEGSKA (reference sequence). The CDR3 has 13 residues. The CDR3 bases are TGCAGTGCTAGTCGCAGGTTGATTTACAATGAGCAGTTC. Protein product: CSASRRLIYNEQF.

This clonotype was seen at least ten times. The gene calls are TRBV11-2 and TRBJ1-2; D unclear. Germline assignment: CDR1 SGHAT and CDR2 FQNNGV. The length of the CDR3 is 14 residues. The germline V and J ends were trimmed by 0 bases and 0 bases, with 5 bases remaining between them. The CDR3 here is CASSLDPSNYGYTF. The CDR3 region has the DNA TGTGCCAGCAGCTTAGACCCTTCTAACTATGGCTACACCTTC.